The clone carrying this T cell receptor (beta chain) was recorded only once. Its antigen is as yet unknown. Researchers ran the PCR with 60 Vbeta and 13 Jbeta primers. Method: immunoSEQ multiplex PCR; TCRdb's copy keeps in-frame clones and lacks some. The sample shows 150,000 to 200,000 clones, around four fifths of them seen only once. The data were obtained in a study of cytomegalovirus exposure and HLA in healthy donors. Findings and limits, study-wide: Immune exposure information comprised only CMV serostatus. Near-uniform donor sequencing depth was presumed by presence/absence analyses.

Germline-derived CDR1 and CDR2 are MNHNS and SASEGT. Deletions cut 8 bases from V and 6 bases from J, with 20 bases between. The CDR3 is made up of 15 amino acids. The material sequenced was PBMCs. The TCR originated in a young man in good health and CMV-seronegative. J is TRBJ2-1 and V is TRBV6-1; D possibly corresponds to TRBD2 (5 bases). CDR3: CASVGRNSAGNEQFF. In nucleotides, the CDR3 is TGTGCCAGCGTAGGAAGGAATAGCGCTGGCAATGAGCAGTTCTTC.